This entry features one T cell receptor beta chain sequence. This sample is drawn from a study of blood T cell repertoires in COVID-19. The wider study: Sources were T cells, B-cell-depleted T cells, or PBMCs; the material itself was cDNA or gDNA.

V lost 6 bases and J lost 4; bases outside the gene matches: 5. This CDR3 has 13 amino acids. Germline CDR1 MNHEY, CDR2 SVGAGI. This table comes from immunoSEQ multiplex PCR, and its TCRdb copy is limited to in-frame clones, with some not included. The data contain under 200,000 clones, 79% of them singletons. Material for sequencing was peripheral blood. The genes are TRBV6-5 and TRBJ1-2; 7 positions match TRBD1. This TCR was recovered from an older woman with COVID-19, enrolled during active disease. Here the CDR3 reads CASRTGNGYGYTF. The CDR3 nucleotides read TGTGCCAGCAGGACAGGGAACGGCTATGGCTACACCTTC.